What follows are 16 T cell receptor beta chains derived from one specimen sequenced in a study of Ad26.COV2.S vaccination and SARS-CoV-2 variants. The sample's treatment: over 15 received Ad26.COV2.S at low or high dose, single or two shots; about five received placebo; per-sample allocation not given. Day 63 following the first vaccine or placebo injection was when the samples were taken. Here immunoSEQ multiplex PCR was the method, and the copy in TCRdb shows in-frame clones only, minus some. The sample contains roughly 410,000 clones, 83% of which appear only once. The sequencing used peripheral blood, collected in a trial of Ad26.COV2.S vaccine versus placebo. All receptors come from a person between 18 and 65 years old who received the Ad26.COV2.S COVID-19 vaccine or a placebo.

The chain combines TRBV5-5 with TRBJ2-5; TRBD1 aligns across 8 bases. Germline CDR1 and CDR2: SGHKS and YYEKEE (reference sequence). Trimming cost V 1 base and J 1 base; bases outside gene matches: 3. The CDR3 sequence is 15 residues long. CDR3 bases: TGTGCCAGCAGCTTGTATGACAGGGGCCAAGAGACCCAGTACTTC. Amino acid sequence: CASSLYDRGQETQYF.

The chain has TRBV5-1 and TRBJ2-1, with 11 bases that match TRBD2. Germline V CDR1 and CDR2: SGHRS, YFSETQ. V gave up 4 bases and J gave up 7 bases; unmatched junction bases: 10. This CDR3 spans 16 amino acids. In DNA form, the CDR3 reads TGCGCCAGCAGCCAGGCCACACTAGCGGGAGAGAATGAGCAGTTCTTC. It yields the protein CASSQATLAGENEQFF.

The chain employs TRBV29-1 and TRBJ1-1; D uncertain. The CDR3 loop spans 12 amino acids. Germline CDR1 and CDR2: SQVTM and ANQGSEA. V lost 4 bases and J 0 bases, leaving 6 bases between the germline ends. The CDR3 DNA follows: TGCAGCGTTGCTCGGGTGAACACTGAAGCTTTCTTT. Translation: CSVARVNTEAFF.

In its sample, this clone was seen a few times. This chain joins TRBV5-4 and TRBJ2-2; TRBD1 matches 9 bases. V was clipped by 4 bases and J by 4 bases; unmatched bases: 5. This CDR3 has 15 residues. The germline gives CDR1 SGHNT, CDR2 YYREEE (reference sequence). The CDR3 loop reads CASSERDRATGELFF. In DNA, the CDR3 is TGTGCCAGCAGCGAGCGGGACAGGGCCACCGGGGAGCTGTTTTTT.

The chain has TRBV7-8 and TRBJ2-5, with a possible D match to TRBD2 (5 bases). In germline, CDR1 is SGHVS, CDR2 FQNEAQ. Between the trimmed V and J ends, which lost 2 bases and 3 bases, there was a span of 22 bases. The CDR3 consists of 18 residues. CDR3 DNA sequence: TGTGCCAGCAGCTTACAAGGACTGAGAGTCCTGATAAAAGAGACCCAGTACTTC. Protein sequence: CASSLQGLRVLIKETQYF.

This clone showed up just once. V is TRBV7-2 and J is TRBJ1-2; D remains unclear. V was trimmed by 4 bases and J by 8 bases, leaving 17 bases between them. The CDR3 totals 14 residues. Looked up from germline, CDR1 is SGHTA and CDR2 is FQGNSA. The CDR3 DNA reads TGTGCCAGCAGCTCCCCCGGGCCCGCCGTAGGCTACACCTTC. Translated, it gives CASSSPGPAVGYTF. Full variable domain (missing parts from reference TRBV7-2 and TRBJ1-2): GAGVSQSPSNKVTEKGKDVELRCDPISGHTALYWYRQSLGQGLEFLIYFQGNSAPDKSGLPSDRFSAERTGGSVSTLTIQRTQQEDSAVYLCASSSPGPAVGYTFGSGTRLTVV.

The chain couples TRBV19 to TRBJ1-2; D possibly corresponds to TRBD1 (5 bases). CDR3 length: 13 amino acids. V shed 8 bases and J shed 4 bases, with 14 bases lying between them. Per germline, CDR1 LNHDA and CDR2 SQIVND (reference sequence). CDR3 nucleotides: TGTGCCAGTTCAGACAGCATCATCTATGGCTACACCTTC. It is translated as CASSDSIIYGYTF. The full variable domain, its missing parts supplied by reference TRBV19 and TRBJ1-2, is DGGITQSPKYLFRKEGQNVTLSCEQNLNHDAMYWYRQDPGQGLRLIYYSQIVNDFQKGDIAEGYSVSREKKESFPLTVTSAQKNPTAFYLCASSDSIIYGYTFGSGTRLTVV.

The CDR3 DNA reads TGTGCCAGTAGTATGACCGGGACTAGCGGGTACAATGAGCAGTTCTTC. It encodes CASSMTGTSGYNEQFF. The rearrangement uses TRBV19 and TRBJ2-1; 12 nucleotides agree with TRBD2. This CDR3 comprises 16 residues. CDR1 and CDR2 from the germline V gene are LNHDA and SQIVND (reference sequence). With 3 bases clipped from V and 4 bases from J, the junction kept 4 bases outside the gene matches. Filled out from reference TRBV19 and TRBJ2-1, the complete variable domain reads DGGITQSPKYLFRKEGQNVTLSCEQNLNHDAMYWYRQDPGQGLRLIYYSQIVNDFQKGDIAEGYSVSREKKESFPLTVTSAQKNPTAFYLCASSMTGTSGYNEQFFGPGTRLTVL.

On this clone itself: Its ends do not fully match the called genes, so a read error is possible. This chain joins TRBV27 and TRBJ2-7, with D possibly TRBD2 on 7 matching bases. Per the germline V gene, CDR1 is MNHEY and CDR2 is SMNVEV (reference sequence). This CDR3 contains 12 residues. This chain's CDR3 is CASSLSGGAASF. Here the CDR3 DNA reads TGTGCCAGCAGTTTATCGGGGGGGGCAGCCTCCTTC.

J is TRBJ1-5 and V is TRBV4-2, with a possible D match to TRBD1 (5 bases). The CDR3 runs 15 residues. CDR1 and CDR2 (germline): LGHNA, YNFKEQ. Trimming stripped 0 bases from V and 5 bases from J, with 11 bases between. The CDR3 loop is CASSQDRQPHQPQHF. CDR3 DNA: TGTGCCAGCAGCCAAGACCGACAGCCCCATCAGCCCCAGCATTTT.

This rearrangement joins TRBV20-1 to TRBJ2-7; no clear D. In germline, CDR1 is DFQATT, CDR2 SNEGSKA (reference sequence). CDR3 size: 11 residues. Trimming took 5 bases from V and 4 from J, leaving 9 bases between them. The CDR3 is CSAPDGYEQYF. The CDR3 DNA reads as TGCAGTGCTCCGGACGGGTACGAGCAGTACTTC.

The chain couples TRBV7-3 to TRBJ2-2; tentative D call: TRBD2 (6 bases). CDR1 is SGHTA, CDR2 FQGTGA, per germline. V dropped 4 bases and J dropped 2 bases, with 14 bases sitting between them. The CDR3 totals 16 residues. The CDR3 protein is CASSSLAPLNTGELFF. Written as DNA, the CDR3 is TGTGCCAGCAGCTCACTAGCACCTCTTAACACCGGGGAGCTGTTTTTT.

V usage is TRBV7-2 and J usage is TRBJ1-6; D unresolved. Germline CDR1 SGHTA, CDR2 FQGNSA. The CDR3 is made up of 15 amino acids. V shed 6 bases and J shed 10 bases, with 19 bases lying between them. CDR3 amino acids: CASRARDSTRSPLHF. In DNA, the CDR3 is TGTGCCAGCAGGGCGAGGGATTCCACTAGGTCACCCCTCCACTTT.

This chain connects TRBV7-2 to TRBJ2-1, with D perhaps matching TRBD1 (7 bases). Per the germline V gene, CDR1 is SGHTA and CDR2 is FQGNSA. The V end was cut by 5 bases, the J end by 3 bases, with 14 bases between. This CDR3 spans 15 amino acids. DNA for the CDR3: TGTGCCAGCAGCGGCGGGACAGCCAGCTACAATGAGCAGTTCTTC. As protein: CASSGGTASYNEQFF.

The gene calls are TRBV7-2 and TRBJ2-3; TRBD2 agrees at 14 bases. V lost 3 bases to trimming and J lost 6 bases; unmatched junction nucleotides: 5. Looked up from germline, CDR1 is SGHTA and CDR2 is FQGNSA. The CDR3 length is 16 residues. CDR3 protein: CASSLTSGGAGDTQYF. In DNA form, the CDR3 reads TGTGCCAGCAGCTTGACTAGCGGGGGGGCAGGGGATACGCAGTATTTT. The full variable domain, its missing parts supplied by reference TRBV7-2 and TRBJ2-3, is GAGVSQSPSNKVTEKGKDVELRCDPISGHTALYWYRQSLGQGLEFLIYFQGNSAPDKSGLPSDRFSAERTGGSVSTLTIQRTQQEDSAVYLCASSLTSGGAGDTQYFGPGTRLTVL.

The V gene is TRBV15, the J gene TRBJ2-7, with D tentatively TRBD1 (5 bases). The germline gives CDR1 LNHNV, CDR2 YYDKDF (reference sequence). The germline V and J ends were trimmed by 1 base and 2 bases, with 6 bases remaining between them. The CDR3 consists of 13 residues. CDR3 amino acids: CATSRVGAYEQYF. The CDR3 nucleotides read TGTGCCACCAGCAGAGTAGGGGCCTACGAGCAGTACTTC.